One and the same sample provided the 27 T cell receptor beta chains below, sequenced in a study of CD4 T cell repertoires in COVID-19. The memory T cells were sequenced right after ex vivo isolation, without culture. Produced via immunoSEQ multiplex PCR; TCRdb's table is partial and in-frame only. The table lists fewer than 9,500 clones, 84% of them singletons, with roughly 2.2% in the top ten. Sequences were derived from effector memory CD4+ T cells from blood, sampled before the COVID-19 pandemic. These receptors originate from a human donor who had COVID-19.

The J gene is TRBJ2-2, the V gene TRBV6-1; TRBD2 is a possible D gene (5 bases). This CDR3 contains 14 residues. The germline V gene has CDR1 MNHNS and CDR2 SASEGT. V was pared by 5 bases and J by 1 base, with 8 bases between. The CDR3 nucleotides are TGTGCCAGCAGTCCGGGGTGGAACACCGGGGAGCTGTTTTTT. The encoded protein is CASSPGWNTGELFF.

The chain carries TRBV19 and TRBJ2-3; D gene uncertain. This CDR3 contains 16 residues. From germline, CDR1 is LNHDA and CDR2 SQIVND (reference sequence). V was pared by 3 bases and J by 2 bases, with 15 bases between. CDR3 in DNA: TGTGCCAGTAGTATGAGCGCCCATCTGCCCACAGATACGCAGTATTTT. This sequence encodes CASSMSAHLPTDTQYF. The full variable domain, its missing parts supplied by reference TRBV19 and TRBJ2-3, is DGGITQSPKYLFRKEGQNVTLSCEQNLNHDAMYWYRQDPGQGLRLIYYSQIVNDFQKGDIAEGYSVSREKKESFPLTVTSAQKNPTAFYLCASSMSAHLPTDTQYFGPGTRLTVL.

V usage is TRBV10-2 and J usage is TRBJ1-1; 7 bases are shared with TRBD1. V trimming: 2 bases; J trimming: 8 bases; junction bases outside the gene matches: 2. Germline lookup yields CDR1 WSHSY and CDR2 SAAADI. The CDR3 length is 12 residues. This chain's CDR3 is CASSEQQGEAFF. In nucleotides, the CDR3 is TGCGCCAGCAGTGAGCAACAGGGGGAAGCTTTCTTT.

This clone was detected only once. V is TRBV5-5 and J is TRBJ2-1; 7 bases line up with TRBD1. Looked up from germline, CDR1 is SGHKS and CDR2 is YYEKEE (reference sequence). V shed 3 bases and J 4 bases; nucleotides not matched to a gene: 1. The CDR3 sequence is 13 residues long. CDR3 DNA: TGTGCCAGCAGCTCGACAGGGTACAATGAGCAGTTCTTC. Protein sequence: CASSSTGYNEQFF.

As DNA, the CDR3 is TGTGCCAGCAGCCTGGCGGGCAGGGGTGACTATGGCTACACCTTC. Translated, it gives CASSLAGRGDYGYTF. The chain employs TRBV27 and TRBJ1-2; D is possibly TRBD1 (6 bases). Per the germline V gene, CDR1 is MNHEY and CDR2 is SMNVEV (reference sequence). The CDR3 runs to 15 residues. The germline V and J ends were trimmed by 6 bases and 3 bases, with 17 bases remaining between them.

The CDR3 here is CATSVGGLAGRETQYF. The CDR3 DNA sequence: TGTGCCACCTCAGTAGGGGGACTAGCGGGGAGAGAGACCCAGTACTTC. The chain carries TRBV15 and TRBJ2-5; 13 bases are shared with TRBD2. Germline trimming cut 8 bases from V and 4 bases from J; bases unmatched to any gene: 10. Germline V lookup: CDR1 LNHNV, CDR2 YYDKDF (reference sequence). The CDR3 spans 16 residues.

This chain connects TRBV5-4 to TRBJ1-1, with D unresolved. V dropped 0 bases and J dropped 4 bases, with 10 bases sitting between them. Germline V gene lookup returns CDR1 SGHNT and CDR2 YYREEE (reference sequence). The CDR3 runs to 14 residues. CDR3 sequence (DNA): TGTGCCAGCAGCTTGGGACTGACGGGCACTGAAGCTTTCTTT. Translating it yields CASSLGLTGTEAFF.

This clone came up once. V usage is TRBV6-1 and J usage is TRBJ1-2; no reliable D call. V gave up 8 bases and J gave up 8 bases, with 18 bases separating them. The germline V gene encodes CDR1 MNHNS and CDR2 SASEGT. The CDR3 runs 13 residues. CDR3: CASFQVGPKGYTF. The CDR3 coding sequence is TGTGCCAGCTTCCAGGTTGGCCCTAAGGGCTACACCTTC.

V is TRBV6-1 and J is TRBJ1-5, with D maybe TRBD1 (5 bases). The germline gives CDR1 MNHNS, CDR2 SASEGT. Trimming cost V 6 bases and J 11 bases, with 17 bases left between them. This CDR3 region has 13 residues. CDR3 amino acids: CASRPEGVGAQHF. In DNA form, the CDR3 reads TGTGCCAGCAGACCGGAAGGGGTTGGGGCCCAGCATTTT.

The gene calls are TRBV4-1 and TRBJ1-6; D gene uncertain. The germline V gene encodes CDR1 MGHRA and CDR2 YSYEKL. This CDR3 is built from 18 residues. V lost 0 bases to trimming and J lost 7 bases, with 19 bases between them. In DNA, the CDR3 is TGCGCCAGCAGCCAAGAACCCCCCCGGGAGGGCCCGAATTCACCCCTCCACTTT. It yields the protein CASSQEPPREGPNSPLHF.

This chain connects TRBV19 to TRBJ2-3; 11 bases match TRBD2. There are 16 residues in the CDR3. Per germline, CDR1 LNHDA and CDR2 SQIVND (reference sequence). The ends lost 6 bases at V and 2 bases at J; junction bases unmatched: 7. CDR3 nucleotide sequence: TGTGCCAGTAGAGATAGCGGGGGGGTACTCACAGATACGCAGTATTTT. Its translation is CASRDSGGVLTDTQYF.

The rearrangement uses TRBV7-9 and TRBJ2-2, with a possible D match to TRBD2 (5 bases). Trimming cost V 3 bases and J 4 bases, with 15 bases left between them. The V gene's germline CDR1 is SEHNR and CDR2 FQNEAQ (reference sequence). The CDR3 length is 16 residues. For the CDR3, the DNA is TGTGCCAGCAGCTTGATTGGGAGTTCGATCACCGGGGAGCTGTTTTTT. It translates to CASSLIGSSITGELFF.

The chain employs TRBV28 and TRBJ2-7, with 8 positions matching TRBD2. Unmatched junction bases numbered 8, after V lost 5 bases and J lost 2 bases. Looked up from germline, CDR1 is MDHEN and CDR2 is SYDVKM. The CDR3 loop spans 15 amino acids. CDR3 coding DNA: TGTGCCAGCAGTCCAGGACTAGCTCCTACCTACGAGCAGTACTTC. Translating gives CASSPGLAPTYEQYF. Using reference TRBV28 and TRBJ2-7 for the parts outside the CDR3, the full variable domain is DVKVTQSSRYLVKRTGEKVFLECVQDMDHENMFWYRQDPGLGLRLIYFSYDVKMKEKGDIPEGYSVSREKKERFSLILESASTNQTSMYLCASSPGLAPTYEQYFGPGTRLTVT.

The chain uses TRBV4-1 and TRBJ1-4, with unresolved D. CDR1 and CDR2 (germline): MGHRA, YSYEKL. The V gene lost 8 bases and the J gene lost 0 bases, with 16 bases spanning the gap. CDR3 size: 16 residues. Written as DNA, the CDR3 is TGCGCCAGCCAATACAATGCCGGAGCAACTAATGAAAAACTGTTTTTT. Translation gives CASQYNAGATNEKLFF.

This rearrangement joins TRBV29-1 to TRBJ2-7; 12 nucleotides align to TRBD2. The junction had 4 bases not matched to a gene; V was cut back by 5 bases and J by 5 bases. Germline CDR1 reads SQVTM; CDR2 reads ANQGSEA. This CDR3 has 13 residues. CDR3 nucleotides: TGCAGCGTTAGGACTAGCGGGAACCACGAGCAGTACTTC. Amino acids: CSVRTSGNHEQYF.

This chain uses TRBV6-6 with TRBJ1-1, with TRBD1 matching over 10 bases. The CDR3 covers 16 residues. The V gene's germline CDR1 is MNHNY and CDR2 SVGAGI (reference sequence). V lost 6 bases, J lost 6 bases, and 13 bases stayed unmatched. As DNA, the CDR3 is TGTGCCAGCAGACCGACAGGGGGCGTAATTAGTCCTGAAGCTTTCTTT. Its protein product is CASRPTGGVISPEAFF.

This rearrangement joins TRBV5-4 to TRBJ2-1, with D unclear. Germline CDR1 reads SGHNT; CDR2 reads YYREEE (reference sequence). This CDR3 contains 15 residues. V gave up 4 bases and J gave up 1 base, with 12 bases separating them. The CDR3 spells CASSPRVVSYNEQFF. The CDR3, as DNA: TGTGCCAGCAGCCCGCGCGTAGTGTCCTACAATGAGCAGTTCTTC.

The CDR3 protein is CAWSASGLTVNTEAFF. The CDR3 DNA reads TGTGCCTGGAGTGCCTCGGGCTTGACAGTGAACACTGAAGCTTTCTTT. This chain connects TRBV30 to TRBJ1-1; maybe TRBD1 (5 bases). This CDR3 region has 16 residues. Trimming shortened V by 1 base and J by 0 bases, and 15 bases separated the two germline ends. Germline CDR1 is GTSNPN and CDR2 is SVGIG (reference sequence).

This chain joins TRBV2 and TRBJ2-7; 7 bases fit TRBD1. Trimming cost V 4 bases and J 0 bases; bases outside gene matches: 6. The length of the CDR3 is 15 residues. The germline gives CDR1 SNHLY, CDR2 FYNNEI. The CDR3 region has the DNA TGTGCCAGCAGTGTTCAAACAGGGGTCTCCTACGAGCAGTACTTC. This translates into CASSVQTGVSYEQYF.

DNA of the CDR3: TGCAGTGCTAGAGATCAGGGCAGGCAGTACTTC. It translates to CSARDQGRQYF. The chain couples TRBV20-1 to TRBJ2-7; D might be TRBD1 (5 bases). The CDR3 contains 11 residues. Germline V lookup: CDR1 DFQATT, CDR2 SNEGSKA (reference sequence). Trimming removed 0 bases at V and 9 bases at J, with 9 bases between.

This clone was detected a few times. The gene calls are TRBV28 and TRBJ1-2; D unresolved. The CDR3 runs to 12 residues. The germline CDR1 and CDR2 sequences are MDHEN and SYDVKM. V was pared by 5 bases and J by 5 bases, with 9 bases between. The CDR3 reads CASSPSKYGYTF. CDR3 bases: TGTGCCAGCAGTCCGAGTAAATATGGCTACACCTTC.

The chain links TRBV7-9 to TRBJ2-7; D is undetermined. The CDR3 consists of 14 residues. Germline V gene lookup returns CDR1 SEHNR and CDR2 FQNEAQ (reference sequence). V lost 5 bases and J lost 1, with 12 bases in between. CDR3 in DNA: TGTGCCAGCAGCCCAAGTGGCAGATCCTACGAGCAGTACTTC. It encodes CASSPSGRSYEQYF. Drawing the rest from reference TRBV7-9 and TRBJ2-7, the complete variable domain is DTGVSQNPRHKITKRGQNVTFRCDPISEHNRLYWYRQTLGQGPEFLTYFQNEAQLEKSRLLSDRFSAERPKGSFSTLEIQRTEQGDSAMYLCASSPSGRSYEQYFGPGTRLTVT.

With regard to this clone: At one end, the junction sequence differs from germline, possibly due to a read error. V gene TRBV11-2 combines with J gene TRBJ1-2; 9 bases align to TRBD1. CDR1 is SGHAT and CDR2 is FQNNGV in the germline V gene. The CDR3 runs 13 residues. CDR3 DNA sequence: TGTGCCAGCAGCTTAGCCCTATGGGACAGGGTAAACTTC. It encodes CASSLALWDRVNF.

This chain uses TRBV27 with TRBJ1-4; D gene unclear. In germline, CDR1 is MNHEY, CDR2 SMNVEV (reference sequence). This CDR3 has 14 residues. With 5 bases removed from V and 9 bases from J, the gap between germline ends came to 16 bases. CDR3 nucleotide sequence: TGTGCCAGCAGTGGCAACCTGGGAGGGAAAAAACTGTTTTTT. The encoded protein is CASSGNLGGKKLFF. The full variable domain, its missing parts supplied by reference TRBV27 and TRBJ1-4, is EAQVTQNPRYLITVTGKKLTVTCSQNMNHEYMSWYRQDPGLGLRQIYYSMNVEVTDKGDVPEGYKVSRKEKRNFPLILESPSPNQTSLYFCASSGNLGGKKLFFGSGTQLSVL.

For the CDR3, the DNA is TGTGCCAGCAGCTTGGACATCTATGGCTACACCTTC. This sequence encodes CASSLDIYGYTF. The chain has TRBV5-8 and TRBJ1-2; D not resolved. The CDR3 is 12 residues long. Trimming took 0 bases from V and 4 from J, leaving 4 bases between them. Per germline, CDR1 SGHTS and CDR2 YDEGEE. Full variable domain (outside the CDR3, taken from reference TRBV5-8 and TRBJ1-2): EAGVTQSPTHLIKTRGQQATLRCSPISGHTSVYWYQQALGLGLQFLLWYDEGEERNRGNFPPRFSGRQFPNYSSELNVNALELEDSALYLCASSLDIYGYTFGSGTRLTVV.

This clone was observed a few times. The same CDR3 also results from other DNA sequences found in this sample. The chain links TRBV5-1 to TRBJ2-3; maybe TRBD2 (5 bases). Germline loops: CDR1 SGHRS, CDR2 YFSETQ. V dropped 7 bases and J dropped 0 bases, with 9 bases sitting between them. The CDR3 has 13 residues. The CDR3 region has the DNA TGCGCCAGCGGCAGCGGCAGCACAGATACGCAGTATTTT. This codes for CASGSGSTDTQYF.

The chain links TRBV10-2 to TRBJ2-1; D perhaps matches TRBD2 (6 bases). Trimming took 3 bases from V and 7 from J, leaving 10 bases between them. The germline V gene encodes CDR1 WSHSY and CDR2 SAAADI. The CDR3 extends over 13 amino acids. The chain's CDR3 is CASSDSGRNEQFF. The CDR3 DNA reads TGCGCCAGCAGTGATTCAGGGAGGAATGAGCAGTTCTTC.